The clone carrying this T cell receptor (beta chain) showed up many times. These data are taken from a study of T cells in Graves' hyperthyroidism and ophthalmopathy. As for the study in general: Peripheral blood draws took place at initial diagnosis, ahead of any treatment.

There were TCR beta CDR3 regions amplified from RNA transcripts. An initial round of RT-PCR targeting the TCR CDR3 relied on the HTBI primer set. MiXCR, run by TCRdb on the multiplex PCR reads, gives a single entry per CDR3 protein. The sample consists of around 340,000 distinct CDR3 sequences, 18% of them appearing once. Active moderate-to-severe ophthalmopathy, Clinical Activity Score at least 3, NOSPECS at least 4, under 3 months' duration. Together with thyroid ultrasound, orbital computed tomography, serum thyroxine and TRAb, clinical symptoms were used for diagnoses. There are 15 residues in the CDR3. CDR1 and CDR2 from the germline V gene are SQVTM and ANQGSEA. Germline trimming cut 7 bases from V and 1 base from J; bases unmatched to any gene: 7.

Material for sequencing was blood. This TCR was sampled from a woman between 35 and 50 years old with Graves' ophthalmopathy. This sequence joins TRBV29-1 and TRBJ2-2; 9 bases align to TRBD1. CDR3 amino acids: CSAEYRGLNTGELFF. The CDR3 coding sequence is TGCAGCGCAGAGTACAGGGGGCTGAACACCGGGGAGCTGTTTTTT.